This T cell receptor beta chain is drawn from a study of shared clonotypes between healthy human individuals. Every subset had its genomic DNA shared out evenly among several immunoSEQ plates. Method: immunoSEQ multiplex PCR; TCRdb's copy keeps in-frame clones and lacks some. The sample includes under 2.5 million clones, around 93% of them seen just once. Each sample came from a Caucasian adult donor living in Nashville, Tennessee. Trimming cost V 5 bases and J 2 bases; bases outside gene matches: 2. The germline V gene has CDR1 SGHTA and CDR2 FQGNSA. CDR3 size: 14 residues. The chain couples TRBV7-2 to TRBJ2-5; 10 nucleotides align to TRBD2. The sequence derives from a young man in good health. Some clones in this sample may be carry-over from other donors' samples. The sequenced material came from naive CD4+ T cells from PBMCs. Subset indicated: CD45RA+ positively selected. This CDR3 reads CASSRGLAQETQYF. CDR3 nucleotides: TGTGCCAGCAGCCGGGGACTAGCGCAAGAGACCCAGTACTTC.